This T cell receptor beta chain is drawn from a study of somatic mutations in cytotoxic T cells in rheumatoid arthritis. About the research overall: Patient blood (roughly 30 ml EDTA) was drawn right after diagnosis, before any treatment.

The germline gives CDR1 SGHTA, CDR2 FQGTGA. The CDR3 spans 15 residues. With 5 bases clipped from V and 3 bases from J, the junction kept 6 bases outside the gene matches. As regards this clone: Its matching antigen is unknown.

The authors' processing: Matching between patient CD8+ clones larger than 1% and published virus-specific TCRB sequences was rare. TCRdb's copy holds only in-frame clones and misses some; the assay was immunoSEQ multiplex PCR. The V and J calls and clone size come from that table; D and trimming were worked out from the DNA. The repertoire holds about 5,500 clones, with about 84% as singletons. Study findings and constraints: With advancing age, CD8+ clonality climbed in rheumatoid arthritis patients but did not rise in healthy controls. For rheumatoid arthritis patients, the slight TRBV07 underrepresentation lacked multiple-comparison adjustment.

The sequence was obtained from a woman between 45 and 65 years old with rheumatoid arthritis. J is TRBJ2-7 and V is TRBV7-3; 11 positions match TRBD1. The sequenced sample consisted of CD8+ T cells sorted from blood. CDR3 in DNA: TGTGCCAGCAGCCCAGGGACAGGGGGGGGCTACGAGCAGTACTTC. Translated: CASSPGTGGGYEQYF.